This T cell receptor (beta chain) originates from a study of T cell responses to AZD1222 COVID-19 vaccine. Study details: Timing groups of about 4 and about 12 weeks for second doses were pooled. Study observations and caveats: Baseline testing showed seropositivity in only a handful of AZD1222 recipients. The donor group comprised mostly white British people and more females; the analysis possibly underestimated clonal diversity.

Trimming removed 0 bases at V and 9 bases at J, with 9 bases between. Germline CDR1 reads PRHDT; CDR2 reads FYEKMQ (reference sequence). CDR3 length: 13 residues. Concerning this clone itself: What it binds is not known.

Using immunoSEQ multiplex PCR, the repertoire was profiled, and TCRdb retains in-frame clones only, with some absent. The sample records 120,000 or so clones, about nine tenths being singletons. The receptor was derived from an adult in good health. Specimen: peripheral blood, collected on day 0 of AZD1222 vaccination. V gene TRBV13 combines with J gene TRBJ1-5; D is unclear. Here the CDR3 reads CASSLGASPPQHF. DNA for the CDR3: TGTGCCAGCAGCTTAGGGGCCAGTCCGCCCCAGCATTTT.